This entry lists 3 T cell receptor beta chains sequenced from one sample in a study of cytomegalovirus exposure and HLA in healthy donors. The PCR contained 60 Vbeta and 13 Jbeta primers. Clones were sequenced by immunoSEQ multiplex PCR, and TCRdb holds only the in-frame ones, with some missing. The table lists tens of thousands of clones, over 75% of them singletons. The specimen was PBMCs. All receptors come from a man aged 50 to 60 in good health and CMV-seronegative.

This chain uses TRBV7-6 with TRBJ2-3; 11 nucleotides align to TRBD2. The germline V gene has CDR1 SGHVS and CDR2 FNYEAQ. Unmatched junction bases numbered 4, after V lost 5 bases and J lost 3 bases. The CDR3 is 15 residues long. The CDR3 DNA reads as TGTGCCAGCAGCGGTAGCGGGGGGGCGACAGATACGCAGTATTTT. This codes for CASSGSGGATDTQYF.

The chain recombines TRBV7-2 with TRBJ2-5; a weak D match, TRBD2 (6 bases). Trimming removed 6 bases at V and 5 bases at J, with 13 bases between. Germline CDR1 is SGHTA and CDR2 is FQGNSA. The CDR3 extends over 13 amino acids. The CDR3 here is CASRSGVWETQYF. The CDR3 DNA is TGTGCCAGCAGGTCGGGAGTGTGGGAGACCCAGTACTTC.

This chain connects TRBV18 to TRBJ1-1; D gene uncertain. Per germline, CDR1 KGHSH and CDR2 LQKENI. Trimming cost V 0 bases and J 3 bases, with 14 bases left between them. The CDR3 length is 16 residues. DNA of the CDR3: TGTGCCAGCTCACCACCGTCTGTCGGGGATCACACTGAAGCTTTCTTT. This codes for CASSPPSVGDHTEAFF.